This TCR beta chain appears in the sequencing data of a study of OX40 agonist ivuxolimab in advanced cancers. About the study: Three patients got partial responses; one had hepatocellular carcinoma and two had cutaneous melanoma.

Germline CDR1 is SGHTA and CDR2 is FQGNSA. Trimming removed 0 bases at V and 4 bases at J, with 18 bases between. This CDR3 region has 17 residues. Regarding this clone: Antigen unknown.

Whole-study results and caveats: Partial responders at 0.1-3.0 mg/kg showed near-lowest clonal expansion.

Clones were sequenced by immunoSEQ multiplex PCR, and TCRdb holds only the in-frame ones, with some missing. Counted here are more than 45,000 clones, roughly 82% occurring once; the ten biggest clones make up over 3%. The J gene is TRBJ1-2, the V gene TRBV7-2; D possibly corresponds to TRBD1 (5 bases). The clonotype was recovered from an adult with an advanced solid tumor such as melanoma, head and neck, liver or kidney cancer. The material sequenced was CD4+ or CD8+ T cells sorted from blood, taken in a trial of the OX40 agonist ivuxolimab. The CDR3 sequence: CASSLAGTGGFGYGYTF. As DNA, the CDR3 is TGTGCCAGCAGCTTAGCGGGGACGGGGGGTTTTGGCTATGGCTACACCTTC.